These 3 T cell receptor beta chains were sequenced from one sample in a study of monozygotic twins with inflammatory bowel disease. TCRdb reprocessed the 5' RACE reads, with one entry per CDR3 protein and no DNA. Its table lists over 200,000 distinct CDR3 sequences. Sequenced sample: blood. The origin of the receptors is a human donor with ulcerative colitis or Crohn's disease, or a healthy co-twin of an affected twin (not recorded which).

V usage is TRBV5-6 and J usage is TRBJ2-3; the D call of TRBD1 rests on TCRdb alone, since no DNA is present to check it. Per the germline V gene, CDR1 is SGHDT and CDR2 is YYEEEE. This CDR3 spans 12 amino acids. The CDR3 reads CASDRGTDTQYF. Full variable domain (rest looked up from reference TRBV5-6 and TRBJ2-3): DAGVTQSPTHLIKTRGQQVTLRCSPKSGHDTVSWYQQALGQGPQFIFQYYEEEERQRGNFPDRFSGHQFPNYSSELNVNALLLGDSALYLCASDRGTDTQYFGPGTRLTVL.

The chain links TRBV5-4 to TRBJ2-7; TCRdb returns TRBD1, unconfirmable since there is no DNA. Germline V gene lookup returns CDR1 SGHNT and CDR2 YYREEE (reference sequence). The CDR3 is made up of 14 amino acids. CDR3 protein: CASSLDRGLYEQYF.

The J gene is TRBJ2-1, the V gene TRBV3-1; the TRBD2 assignment by TCRdb is unverifiable without DNA. Germline CDR1 LGHDT, CDR2 YNNKEL (reference sequence). This CDR3 is 14 amino acids long. Here the CDR3 reads CASSQGATREEQFF.